A single T cell receptor (beta chain) is shown here with its context. Assay used: immunoSEQ multiplex PCR; TCRdb lists only in-frame clones, some missing. This sample has around 45,000 clones, with roughly 63% found just once. The CDR3 has 17 amino acids. The V gene end was trimmed by 4 bases and the J gene end by 5 bases; junction bases not matched to a gene: 15. CDR1 is SGHRS and CDR2 is YFSETQ in the germline V gene. These data belong to a study of blood T cell repertoires in COVID-19. At the level of the study: The study drew acute and convalescent COVID-19 samples from the United States, Italy and Spain.

The V and J genes are TRBV5-1 and TRBJ2-5, with 9 positions matching TRBD2. Sequencing was done on a sample of peripheral blood. This sequence was found in a man of 80 years or more with acute or convalescent COVID-19. The CDR3 sequence: CASSLQGRRGGGETQYF. Written as DNA, the CDR3 is TGCGCCAGCAGCCTCCAAGGTCGGCGGGGGGGCGGGGAGACCCAGTACTTC.